This entry is about one T cell receptor (beta chain). As yet, its antigen is unknown. V was clipped by 7 bases and J by 2 bases, with 15 bases between them. This CDR3 region has 14 residues. CDR1 and CDR2 from the germline V gene are SGHRS and YFSETQ. The entry originates in a study of identical twins. Overall study results and limits: Insertions ran lower in abundant cord blood beta clonotypes, though not in memory repertoires.

Each CDR3 protein gets one entry after TCRdb re-called the 5' RACE reads with MiXCR. The sample has 1.5 million to 2 million distinct CDR3 sequences, under 35% seen once; the top ten hold 0.27%. The chain couples TRBV5-1 to TRBJ1-1; a possible D gene is TRBD1 (5 bases). This receptor was identified in a newborn girl in good health. Material: cord blood. In DNA form, the CDR3 reads TGCGCCAGCCAGCTAGGGACTCCTAACACTGAAGCTTTCTTT. Amino acids: CASQLGTPNTEAFF.